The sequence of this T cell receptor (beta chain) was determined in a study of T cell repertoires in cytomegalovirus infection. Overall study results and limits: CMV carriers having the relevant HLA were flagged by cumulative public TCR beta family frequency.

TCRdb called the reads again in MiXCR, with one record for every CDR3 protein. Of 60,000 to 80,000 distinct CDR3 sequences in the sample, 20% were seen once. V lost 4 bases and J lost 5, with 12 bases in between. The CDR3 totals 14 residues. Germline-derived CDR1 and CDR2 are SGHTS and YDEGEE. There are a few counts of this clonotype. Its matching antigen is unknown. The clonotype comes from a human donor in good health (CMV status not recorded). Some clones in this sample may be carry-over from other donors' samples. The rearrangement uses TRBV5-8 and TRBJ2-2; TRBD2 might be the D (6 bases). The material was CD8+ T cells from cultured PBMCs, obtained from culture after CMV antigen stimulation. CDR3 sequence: CASSGRLVTGELFF. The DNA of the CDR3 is TGTGCCAGCAGCGGGAGACTAGTGACCGGGGAGCTGTTTTTT.